This entry lists 26 T cell receptor beta chains sequenced from one sample in a study of T cells expressing NK-cell markers (dated by TCRdb to 2018 to 2020). The library was produced with 5' RACE. Sequencing was carried out with an Illumina HiSeq 2000. TCRdb reprocessed the sequencing reads and holds a single record per CDR3 protein sequence, with no DNA. The data table for this sample lists some 300,000 distinct CDR3 sequences. The top ten clonotypes cover approximately 0.41% of the sample. The material sequenced was blood T cells: a sorted CD56 or NKG2C T cell subset, CD4+ or CD8+ T cells, or bulk PBMC T cells (not recorded which). All receptors come from a man aged 18 to 29 in good health. Donor details come from another sample of the same person, matched by shared clones.

The V gene is TRBV20-1, the J gene TRBJ2-5; TCRdb names TRBD2, which stays unverified in the absence of DNA. The CDR3 spans 13 residues. Germline V gene sequence: CDR1 DFQATT, CDR2 SNEGSKA (reference sequence). This CDR3 reads CSAQTSGKETQYF.

The chain links TRBV18 to TRBJ2-5. CDR1 KGHSH and CDR2 LQKENI come from the germline V gene. This CDR3 spans 13 amino acids. The CDR3 region is CASSPPSEETQYF. Filled out from reference TRBV18 and TRBJ2-5, the complete variable domain reads NAGVMQNPRHLVRRRGQEARLRCSPMKGHSHVYWYRQLPEEGLKFMVYLQKENIIDESGMPKERFSAEFPKEGPSILRIQQVVRGDSAAYFCASSPPSEETQYFGPGTRLLVL.

The gene calls are TRBV3-1 and TRBJ1-4; the D call of TRBD1 rests on TCRdb alone, since no DNA is present to check it. The germline V gene has CDR1 LGHDT and CDR2 YNNKEL (reference sequence). The CDR3 has 15 amino acids. This CDR3 is CASSQGQGNNEKLFF.

The chain is built from TRBV5-6 and TRBJ2-3; TCRdb lists TRBD2, though no DNA is available to test this call. Germline CDR1 reads SGHDT; CDR2 reads YYEEEE. CDR3 length equals 14 residues. The CDR3 reads CASSLWRETDTQYF.

The chain uses TRBV29-1 and TRBJ2-1; TCRdb's assignment of TRBD2 cannot be checked, as there is no DNA. Per the germline V gene, CDR1 is SQVTM and CDR2 is ANQGSEA. The CDR3 extends over 14 amino acids. The CDR3 protein is CSVEAGTSVNEQFF.

V and J are TRBV12-3 or TRBV12-4 and TRBJ2-7. The length of the CDR3 is 14 residues. CDR3 amino acids: CASSLGQASYEQYF.

CDR3 region: CASKKDRSSYNEQFF. This rearrangement joins TRBV12-3 or TRBV12-4 to TRBJ2-1. This CDR3 is 15 amino acids long.

The genes are TRBV5-1 and TRBJ2-3; TCRdb reports TRBD2, a call that lacks DNA to check it against. Germline V gene data show CDR1 as SGHRS and CDR2 as YFSETQ. There are 14 residues in the CDR3. The CDR3 is CATSTLAPTDTQYF. Full variable domain (rest looked up from reference TRBV5-1 and TRBJ2-3): KAGVTQTPRYLIKTRGQQVTLSCSPISGHRSVSWYQQTPGQGLQFLFEYFSETQRNKGNFPGRFSGRQFSNSRSEMNVSTLELGDSALYLCATSTLAPTDTQYFGPGTRLTVL.

This rearrangement joins TRBV12-3 or TRBV12-4 to TRBJ2-3; TCRdb's D call, TRBD1, is unchecked because there is no DNA. The CDR3 is 13 residues long. The CDR3 reads CASSFGAADTQYF.

This chain links TRBV6-5 with TRBJ1-5. The germline gives CDR1 MNHEY, CDR2 SVGAGI. This CDR3 contains 15 residues. CDR3 protein: CASSYSFDGRQPQHF.

This chain connects TRBV12-3 or TRBV12-4 to TRBJ1-1; as DNA is missing, the TRBD1 call by TCRdb cannot be tested. The CDR3 runs to 14 residues. CDR3 loop: CASSFWGADTEAFF.

The V gene is TRBV28, the J gene TRBJ2-1; as DNA is missing, the TRBD1 call by TCRdb cannot be tested. The CDR3 runs 18 residues. From germline, CDR1 is MDHEN and CDR2 SYDVKM. The CDR3 loop is CASSLWGGSIRSYNEQFF.

The rearrangement links TRBV10-3 to TRBJ2-1; the TCRdb call, TRBD2, lacks DNA for checking. CDR3 size: 15 residues. Germline V gene lookup returns CDR1 ENHRY and CDR2 SYGVKD. This chain's CDR3 is CAIRVEASGYNEQFF.

This chain connects TRBV20-1 to TRBJ1-1. The germline V gene has CDR1 DFQATT and CDR2 SNEGSKA (reference sequence). The CDR3 has 11 residues. The CDR3: CSATIGTEAFF.

The chain couples TRBV6-5 to TRBJ2-5. The CDR3 totals 11 residues. From germline, CDR1 is MNHEY and CDR2 SVGAGI. The CDR3 protein is CASSQGETQYF.

Here the CDR3 reads CSVETDRAQYLYNEQFF. This sequence joins TRBV29-1 and TRBJ2-1; TCRdb picks TRBD1, but there is no DNA to check that call. The CDR3 is 17 amino acids. Germline lookup yields CDR1 SQVTM and CDR2 ANQGSEA.

The gene calls are TRBV7-2 and TRBJ2-3; absent DNA, TCRdb's TRBD2 call cannot be checked. The CDR3 runs 16 residues. Germline-derived CDR1 and CDR2 are SGHTA and FQGNSA. CDR3 in amino acids: CANTPPGGRATDTQYF.

The chain combines TRBV12-3 or TRBV12-4 with TRBJ2-1; TCRdb proposes TRBD1, but this gene call is untestable without DNA. The CDR3 loop spans 15 amino acids. This CDR3 is CASSLIVRGSNEQFF.

The chain uses TRBV4-1 and TRBJ2-1. CDR3 length: 14 amino acids. Looked up from germline, CDR1 is MGHRA and CDR2 is YSYEKL. This CDR3 is CASSQGIAPIRQFF.

CDR3 residues: CSVPQTGLTGELFF. The rearrangement links TRBV29-1 to TRBJ2-2; TCRdb calls TRBD1, which cannot be checked without DNA. This CDR3 region has 14 residues. From germline, CDR1 is SQVTM and CDR2 ANQGSEA.

The V and J genes are TRBV12-3 or TRBV12-4 and TRBJ1-5. This CDR3 contains 13 residues. CDR3 region: CASSSRKTEPQHF.

The gene calls are TRBV20-1 and TRBJ2-1. The germline V gene has CDR1 DFQATT and CDR2 SNEGSKA (reference sequence). This CDR3 is built from 15 residues. CDR3 sequence reads: CSARDASPSSDEQFF.

The chain employs TRBV18 and TRBJ2-7. CDR1 and CDR2 from the germline V gene are KGHSH and LQKENI. CDR3 length equals 15 residues. CDR3 amino acids: CASSPVPGGSYEQYF.

This rearrangement joins TRBV20-1 to TRBJ2-7; TCRdb names TRBD2, which stays unverified in the absence of DNA. This CDR3 has 15 residues. CDR1 and CDR2 from the germline V gene are DFQATT and SNEGSKA (reference sequence). The CDR3 loop is CSATNTGTGKSEQYF.

The genes are TRBV29-1 and TRBJ2-2; the D call of TRBD2 rests on TCRdb alone, since no DNA is present to check it. Per the germline V gene, CDR1 is SQVTM and CDR2 is ANQGSEA. This CDR3 region has 15 residues. This CDR3 is CSASLGKANTGELFF.

The chain uses TRBV18 and TRBJ2-1. The CDR3 runs 13 residues. Per the germline V gene, CDR1 is KGHSH and CDR2 is LQKENI. CDR3 sequence: CASSPNLNNEQFF.